The 30 T cell receptor beta chains presented below share a single source sample, sequenced in a study of blood T cell repertoires in COVID-19. Sequencing was performed with immunoSEQ multiplex PCR; in TCRdb, only in-frame clones are kept and a portion is missing. Of 130,000 to 150,000 clones detected, roughly four fifths appear once; the ten largest clones hold 8.8%. Sequencing used peripheral blood. These receptors were taken from an elderly woman in a cohort sampled during active or convalescent COVID-19.

The rearrangement joins TRBV2 to TRBJ2-1; D is undetermined. V lost 3 bases to trimming and J lost 9 bases, with 12 bases between them. The germline V gene has CDR1 SNHLY and CDR2 FYNNEI. CDR3 length equals 13 residues. In DNA, the CDR3 is TGTGCCAGCAGTGATACCGGGTTCAGTGAGCAGTTCTTC. Its protein product is CASSDTGFSEQFF.

The rearrangement uses TRBV6-2 or TRBV6-3 and TRBJ1-4, with a weak D call TRBD1 (5 bases). Trimming pared 5 bases from V and 3 bases from J, leaving 10 bases between. Germline values: CDR1 MNHEY, CDR2 SVGEGT. The CDR3 is 14 residues long. DNA for the CDR3: TGTGCCAGCAGTAGGGGTATGGCTAATGAAAAACTGTTTTTT. The encoded protein is CASSRGMANEKLFF.

The gene calls are TRBV4-3 and TRBJ2-3; TRBD2 matches at 9 bases. CDR3 length equals 16 residues. Per germline, CDR1 LGHNA and CDR2 YSLEER. Trimming at V came to 3 bases and at J to 2 bases, leaving 6 bases not matched to a gene. CDR3 in DNA: TGCGCCAGCAGCCATCAAGCGGGGGGAATCACAGATACGCAGTATTTT. Amino acids: CASSHQAGGITDTQYF.

V is TRBV5-5 and J is TRBJ1-3; D is perhaps TRBD1 (6 bases). Looked up from germline, CDR1 is SGHKS and CDR2 is YYEKEE (reference sequence). Trimming cost V 4 bases and J 0 bases, with 14 bases left between them. The CDR3 runs to 16 residues. The chain's CDR3 is CASSTRTVSSGNTIYF. The CDR3 DNA sequence: TGTGCCAGCAGCACCCGGACAGTCAGCTCTGGAAACACCATATATTTT.

Note on this clone: A junction end diverges from the germline sequence, so it may reflect a read error. The chain uses TRBV5-4 and TRBJ2-5; perhaps TRBD2 as D (6 bases). The V gene's germline CDR1 is SGHNT and CDR2 YYREEE (reference sequence). CDR3 length: 14 amino acids. The CDR3 nucleotides read TGTGCCAGCAGCCCGCAGGGACTTCAAGAGGCCCAGTACTTC. It encodes CASSPQGLQEAQYF.

The V gene is TRBV11-2, the J gene TRBJ2-7, with D unclear. CDR1 SGHAT and CDR2 FQNNGV come from the germline V gene. The V and J ends lost 3 bases and 2 bases respectively, with 8 bases between them. The CDR3 covers 13 residues. CDR3 protein: CASSLVVTYEQYF. The CDR3, as DNA: TGTGCCAGCAGCTTGGTAGTAACCTACGAGCAGTACTTC.

This chain joins TRBV6-2 or TRBV6-3 and TRBJ2-1, with a possible D match to TRBD1 (6 bases). CDR1 is MNHEY and CDR2 is SVGEGT in the germline V gene. The V and J ends lost 6 bases and 3 bases respectively, with 9 bases between them. CDR3 length: 13 amino acids. Here the CDR3 DNA reads TGTGCCAGCAGCAGGGGCCTCTACAATGAGCAGTTCTTC. It encodes CASSRGLYNEQFF.

This chain links TRBV7-6 with TRBJ2-2, with TRBD1 identical over 8 bases. J gave up 4 bases and V 5 bases, and 6 bases lay outside the gene matches. Germline V gene lookup returns CDR1 SGHVS and CDR2 FNYEAQ. This CDR3 spans 15 amino acids. DNA for the CDR3: TGTGCCAGCAGCCGAGGACAGGGTAGCACCGGGGAGCTGTTTTTT. Translating gives CASSRGQGSTGELFF.

The gene calls are TRBV16 and TRBJ1-2; perhaps TRBD1 as D (5 bases). Trimming stripped 1 base from V and 2 bases from J, with 14 bases between. Germline CDR1 reads KGHSY; CDR2 reads FQNENV. The CDR3 contains 16 residues. CDR3 protein: CASSQLSTGRNYGYTF. CDR3 sequence (DNA): TGTGCCAGCAGCCAATTGAGTACAGGTCGGAACTATGGCTACACCTTC.

This chain uses TRBV6-5 with TRBJ2-7; 13 bases match TRBD2. CDR3 length: 15 amino acids. The germline CDR1 and CDR2 sequences are MNHEY and SVGAGI. The J segment lost 4 bases and the V segment lost 6 bases, leaving 6 bases of the junction unmatched. The CDR3, as DNA: TGTGCCAGCAGCTTACTAGCGGGGGGGCCTTACGAGCAGTACTTC. Amino acid sequence: CASSLLAGGPYEQYF.

In its sample, this clone was seen many times. Other DNA sequences in the sample encode the same CDR3. The V call is TRBV18, the J call TRBJ2-7, with a tentative D call TRBD1 (6 bases). This CDR3 has 14 amino acids. Germline V CDR1 and CDR2: KGHSH, LQKENI. Deletions cut 2 bases from V and 0 bases from J, with 8 bases between. The CDR3 nucleotides read TGTGCCAGCTCACCAGGACAGATCTCCTACGAGCAGTACTTC. Translating gives CASSPGQISYEQYF. Variable domain in full (rest from reference TRBV18 and TRBJ2-7): NAGVMQNPRHLVRRRGQEARLRCSPMKGHSHVYWYRQLPEEGLKFMVYLQKENIIDESGMPKERFSAEFPKEGPSILRIQQVVRGDSAAYFCASSPGQISYEQYFGPGTRLTVT.

In its sample, this clone was seen once. The chain uses TRBV10-3 and TRBJ1-2, with 8 bases fitting TRBD1. The CDR3 runs 15 residues. CDR1 is ENHRY and CDR2 is SYGVKD in the germline V gene. Losses at the gene ends were 0 bases for V and 12 bases for J; bases not matched to a gene: 12. This CDR3 reads CAISESTGVVKLDTF. CDR3 bases: TGTGCCATCAGTGAGTCGACAGGGGTGGTGAAGTTGGACACCTTC.

There are a few counts of this clone. The chain links TRBV6-1 to TRBJ2-7; 13 bases map to TRBD2. Trimming removed 2 bases from V and 9 bases from J; junction bases left unmatched: 10. CDR1 is MNHNS, CDR2 SASEGT, per germline. CDR3 size: 16 residues. This chain's CDR3 is CASSESVTSGGFGQYF. The CDR3 coding sequence is TGTGCCAGCAGTGAAAGTGTGACTAGCGGGGGGTTCGGGCAGTACTTC.

The rearrangement uses TRBV12-5 and TRBJ2-1; maybe TRBD1 (5 bases). Between the trimmed V and J ends, which lost 3 bases and 9 bases, there was a span of 9 bases. The germline CDR1 and CDR2 sequences are LGHNT and FRNRAP. This CDR3 comprises 12 residues. The CDR3 sequence is CASGLGVGEQFF. The CDR3 bases are TGTGCTAGTGGTTTAGGGGTTGGTGAGCAGTTCTTC. Full variable domain (outside the CDR3, taken from reference TRBV12-5 and TRBJ2-1): DARVTQTPRHKVTEMGQEVTMRCQPILGHNTVFWYRQTMMQGLELLAYFRNRAPLDDSGMPKDRFSAEMPDATLATLKIQPSEPRDSAVYFCASGLGVGEQFFGPGTRLTVL.

The V call is TRBV7-9, the J call TRBJ1-2, with D uncertain. Trimming shortened V by 1 base and J by 2 bases, and 11 bases separated the two germline ends. The CDR3 runs to 15 residues. The germline V gene encodes CDR1 SEHNR and CDR2 FQNEAQ (reference sequence). CDR3 sequence: CASSLVPIRNYGYTF. In DNA, the CDR3 is TGTGCCAGCAGCTTAGTTCCGATTAGAAACTATGGCTACACCTTC.

This clone was detected once. V is TRBV30 and J is TRBJ1-2, with TRBD1 identical over 7 bases. CDR3 length: 13 residues. V was pared by 2 bases and J by 5 bases, with 5 bases of the junction left unmatched. Per the germline V gene, CDR1 is GTSNPN and CDR2 is SVGIG (reference sequence). The CDR3 DNA follows: TGTGCCTGGAGTTCGACAGGGATTTATGGCTACACCTTC. Encoded protein: CAWSSTGIYGYTF.

Only one count was recorded for this clone. V and J are TRBV9 and TRBJ1-3; D gene uncertain. The CDR3 covers 13 residues. Germline V gene data show CDR1 as SGDLS and CDR2 as YYNGEE. V gave up 3 bases and J gave up 3 bases, with 7 bases separating them. CDR3 sequence (DNA): TGTGCCAGCAGCGGGAACAGTGGAAACACCATATATTTT. Amino acid sequence: CASSGNSGNTIYF.

The CDR3 loop reads CATSDFMRGPSTDTQYF. The CDR3 nucleotides read TGTGCCACCAGTGATTTCATGAGGGGGCCCAGCACAGATACGCAGTATTTT. This sequence joins TRBV24-1 and TRBJ2-3; 7 bases line up with TRBD1. This CDR3 is built from 17 residues. Germline V CDR1 and CDR2: KGHDR, SFDVKD. V lost 1 base and J lost 0; bases outside the gene matches: 6.

This clone appeared a single time. The chain is built from TRBV7-8 and TRBJ1-2; 11 bases are shared with TRBD1. CDR1 SGHVS and CDR2 FQNEAQ come from the germline V gene. V dropped 5 bases and J dropped 7; count of bases not matched to a gene: 3. The length of the CDR3 is 13 residues. The CDR3 is CASSLDRGLGYTF. CDR3 DNA sequence: TGTGCCAGCAGCCTGGACAGGGGGCTTGGCTACACCTTC.

This clone appeared a single time. The chain employs TRBV19 and TRBJ1-1; no firm D call. This CDR3 comprises 14 residues. Per germline, CDR1 LNHDA and CDR2 SQIVND (reference sequence). Between the trimmed V and J ends, which lost 2 bases and 1 base, there was a span of 8 bases. The CDR3 reads CASSISQKNTEAFF. DNA for the CDR3: TGTGCCAGTAGTATAAGTCAGAAGAACACTGAAGCTTTCTTT. The entire variable domain, with the rest obtained from reference TRBV19 and TRBJ1-1, is as follows: DGGITQSPKYLFRKEGQNVTLSCEQNLNHDAMYWYRQDPGQGLRLIYYSQIVNDFQKGDIAEGYSVSREKKESFPLTVTSAQKNPTAFYLCASSISQKNTEAFFGQGTRLTVV.

J is TRBJ1-2 and V is TRBV7-3; 8 nucleotides match TRBD1. The germline CDR1 and CDR2 sequences are SGHTA and FQGTGA. The CDR3 runs 16 residues. Unmatched junction bases numbered 11, after V lost 1 base and J lost 7 bases. The chain's CDR3 is CASSLNPGQVGGGYTF. As DNA, the CDR3 is TGTGCCAGCAGCTTAAACCCGGGACAGGTCGGTGGTGGCTACACCTTC.

The V call is TRBV7-2, the J call TRBJ1-1; D is uncertain. This CDR3 contains 14 residues. Trimming removed 1 base at V and 1 base at J, with 7 bases between. Germline lookup yields CDR1 SGHTA and CDR2 FQGNSA. CDR3 coding DNA: TGTGCCAGCAGCTTAGTTGGAGGGAACACTGAAGCTTTCTTT. Its translation is CASSLVGGNTEAFF.

This rearrangement joins TRBV19 to TRBJ1-1, with D uncertain. V lost 1 base and J lost 3, with 6 bases in between. Germline V lookup: CDR1 LNHDA, CDR2 SQIVND (reference sequence). CDR3 size: 13 residues. The CDR3 region is CASSIARDTEAFF. The CDR3 nucleotides read TGTGCCAGTAGTATAGCCCGGGACACTGAAGCTTTCTTT.

The chain joins TRBV19 to TRBJ1-1; 9 nucleotides agree with TRBD1. V shed 8 bases and J 5 bases; nucleotides not matched to a gene: 9. The CDR3 is 14 amino acids. From germline, CDR1 is LNHDA and CDR2 SQIVND (reference sequence). CDR3 in amino acids: CASGQGWKGTEAFF. Written as DNA, the CDR3 is TGTGCCAGTGGACAGGGGTGGAAGGGGACTGAAGCTTTCTTT.

The V call is TRBV18, the J call TRBJ2-2, with unresolved D. The germline CDR1 and CDR2 sequences are KGHSH and LQKENI. Trimming removed 5 bases at V and 6 bases at J, with 19 bases between. The CDR3 runs to 16 residues. The CDR3 sequence: CASSSSMPQSAGELFF. CDR3 coding DNA: TGTGCCAGCTCATCCTCCATGCCCCAAAGCGCCGGGGAGCTGTTTTTT.

The chain recombines TRBV5-4 with TRBJ1-2, with D possibly being TRBD1 (5 bases). Trimming removed 3 bases at V and 4 bases at J, with 25 bases between. This CDR3 comprises 18 residues. Per the germline V gene, CDR1 is SGHNT and CDR2 is YYREEE (reference sequence). The CDR3 sequence: CASSSRIISARAGYGYTF. The CDR3 DNA reads TGTGCCAGCAGCTCCCGTATCATTAGTGCCAGGGCCGGCTATGGCTACACCTTC. Variable domain in full (rest from reference TRBV5-4 and TRBJ1-2): ETGVTQSPTHLIKTRGQQVTLRCSSQSGHNTVSWYQQALGQGPQFIFQYYREEENGRGNFPPRFSGLQFPNYSSELNVNALELDDSALYLCASSSRIISARAGYGYTFGSGTRLTVV.

The CDR3 loop reads CAWSQEINEKLFF. CDR3 sequence (DNA): TGTGCCTGGAGTCAGGAAATCAACGAAAAACTGTTTTTT. The rearrangement joins TRBV30 to TRBJ1-4; D remains ambiguous. This CDR3 spans 13 amino acids. V lost 2 bases to trimming and J lost 8 bases, with 12 bases between them. Germline V gene sequence: CDR1 GTSNPN, CDR2 SVGIG (reference sequence).

This clone was recorded once. The V call is TRBV30, the J call TRBJ1-2; a weak D match, TRBD1 (6 bases). The ends were cut back, 3 bases at V and 2 bases at J, with 10 bases in the middle. Per germline, CDR1 GTSNPN and CDR2 SVGIG (reference sequence). The CDR3 length is 13 residues. Written as DNA, the CDR3 is TGTGCCTGGAGCCTGGGACACAACTATGGCTACACCTTC. Translation gives CAWSLGHNYGYTF. Drawing the rest from reference TRBV30 and TRBJ1-2, the complete variable domain is SQTIHQWPATLVQPVGSPLSLECTVEGTSNPNLYWYRQAAGRGLQLLFYSVGIGQISSEVPQNLSASRPQDRQFILSSKKLLLSDSGFYLCAWSLGHNYGYTFGSGTRLTVV.

This sequence joins TRBV19 and TRBJ2-3; no firm D call. V gave up 3 bases and J gave up 5 bases, with 12 bases separating them. The germline V gene encodes CDR1 LNHDA and CDR2 SQIVND (reference sequence). The CDR3 is 14 amino acids. CDR3 nucleotide sequence: TGTGCCAGTAGTATCGGGTCGTCGGGAGATACGCAGTATTTT. Translated, it gives CASSIGSSGDTQYF. The full variable domain, in which reference TRBV19 and TRBJ2-3 provide the parts outside the CDR3, is DGGITQSPKYLFRKEGQNVTLSCEQNLNHDAMYWYRQDPGQGLRLIYYSQIVNDFQKGDIAEGYSVSREKKESFPLTVTSAQKNPTAFYLCASSIGSSGDTQYFGPGTRLTVL.

This CDR3 reads CASTLGTLNTEAFF. The CDR3 region has the DNA TGTGCCAGCACCTTGGGGACACTTAACACTGAAGCTTTCTTT. The rearrangement joins TRBV7-8 to TRBJ1-1; tentatively, D is TRBD1 (6 bases). The CDR3 covers 14 residues. CDR1 and CDR2 (germline): SGHVS, FQNEAQ. Deletions cut 7 bases from V and 2 bases from J, with 14 bases between.